Following are 21 T cell receptor beta chains from one sample sequenced in a study of Ad26.COV2.S vaccination and SARS-CoV-2 variants. Sequencing used immunoSEQ multiplex PCR; TCRdb keeps in-frame clones, though not all of them. The sample consists of about 350,000 clones, 88% of them appearing once. Indicated treatment: over 15 received Ad26.COV2.S at low or high dose, single or two shots; several received placebo; per-sample allocation not given. Sampling was done on day 63 after the first vaccine or placebo injection. This material consisted of peripheral blood, taken in a trial of Ad26.COV2.S vaccine versus placebo. The receptors were gathered from a person aged 18-60 years who received the Ad26.COV2.S COVID-19 vaccine or a placebo.

J is TRBJ2-1 and V is TRBV28, with D hard to call. The ends were cut back, 6 bases at V and 6 bases at J, with 15 bases in the middle. CDR1 MDHEN and CDR2 SYDVKM come from the germline V gene. The CDR3 is made up of 14 amino acids. CDR3 protein: CASRGYLLGNEQFF. Here the CDR3 DNA reads TGTGCCAGCAGAGGTTACCTATTGGGCAATGAGCAGTTCTTC.

The V gene is TRBV15, the J gene TRBJ1-1; D gene unclear. Trimming shortened V by 1 base and J by 7 bases, and 16 bases separated the two germline ends. The CDR3 runs to 15 residues. Per germline, CDR1 LNHNV and CDR2 YYDKDF (reference sequence). The CDR3 DNA is TGTGCCACCAGCAGAGTTAGGGCAGTCTCCCATGAAGCTTTCTTT. This codes for CATSRVRAVSHEAFF.

The V gene is TRBV30, the J gene TRBJ2-1; D is perhaps TRBD1 (5 bases). CDR3 length: 13 amino acids. The germline CDR1 and CDR2 sequences are GTSNPN and SVGIG (reference sequence). The ends were cut back, 2 bases at V and 5 bases at J, with 10 bases in the middle. The CDR3 is CAWSRQLNNEQFF. The CDR3 nucleotides read TGTGCCTGGAGTAGACAGCTCAACAATGAGCAGTTCTTC.

The chain combines TRBV27 with TRBJ2-5, with a possible D match to TRBD2 (7 bases). V was shortened by 4 bases and J by 3 bases, with 15 bases between the two germline ends. From germline, CDR1 is MNHEY and CDR2 SMNVEV (reference sequence). The CDR3 is 15 residues long. CDR3 bases: TGTGCCAGCAGTTGGCGGGGGCAGACAAAAGAGACCCAGTACTTC. Translation: CASSWRGQTKETQYF.

The chain recombines TRBV5-1 with TRBJ2-7; 11 bases map to TRBD2. With 1 base clipped from V and 5 bases from J, the junction kept 5 bases outside the gene matches. Germline CDR1 SGHRS, CDR2 YFSETQ. The CDR3 is 15 amino acids. The CDR3 region is CASSLLASGRNEQYF. CDR3 nucleotide sequence: TGCGCCAGCAGCTTGTTGGCTAGCGGGAGGAACGAGCAGTACTTC.

V and J are TRBV30 and TRBJ2-1; 7 bases match TRBD2. Germline CDR1 reads GTSNPN; CDR2 reads SVGIG (reference sequence). The V segment lost 0 bases and the J segment 5 bases; nucleotides outside the gene matches: 10. The CDR3 loop spans 16 amino acids. The CDR3 DNA reads as TGTGCCTGGAGTGTACTGGGGGGGAGGCATAACAATGAGCAGTTCTTC. Protein product: CAWSVLGGRHNNEQFF.

This clone was seen only a few times. The genes are TRBV27 and TRBJ2-7, with D tentatively TRBD1 or TRBD2 (5 bases each). Germline V gene data show CDR1 as MNHEY and CDR2 as SMNVEV (reference sequence). This CDR3 spans 17 amino acids. V was cut by 7 bases and J by 6 bases, with 28 bases left in between. The CDR3 DNA follows: TGTGCCAGCATCCCCCGGGCCGGGACCGTCCATCGGGGCGAGCAGTACTTC. Protein product: CASIPRAGTVHRGEQYF.

This clone was counted a few times. Here the CDR3 DNA reads TGTGCTAGTGGTTTATCAGTAGGGAATCAGCCCCAGCATTTT. Protein: CASGLSVGNQPQHF. The chain employs TRBV12-5 and TRBJ1-5; D call uncertain. This CDR3 contains 14 residues. The V gene's germline CDR1 is LGHNT and CDR2 FRNRAP. The V and J ends lost 3 bases and 4 bases respectively, with 10 bases between them.

The chain combines TRBV11-3 with TRBJ2-7; tentative D call: TRBD1 (6 bases). Germline assignment: CDR1 SGHNT and CDR2 YENEEA. V gave up 3 bases and J gave up 6 bases, with 9 bases separating them. The CDR3 extends over 12 amino acids. CDR3 loop: CASSFGRGEQYF. DNA of the CDR3: TGTGCCAGCAGCTTTGGCAGGGGCGAGCAGTACTTC.

The chain recombines TRBV30 with TRBJ1-1, with TRBD1 identical over 12 bases. The CDR3 is 15 residues long. Germline V CDR1 and CDR2: GTSNPN, SVGIG (reference sequence). V lost 2 bases, J lost 3 bases, and 4 bases stayed unmatched. The CDR3 DNA follows: TGTGCCTGGAGTTGGGGACAGGGGGCGTACACTGAAGCTTTCTTT. It translates to CAWSWGQGAYTEAFF. Combining the CDR3 with reference TRBV30 and TRBJ1-1 gives the whole variable domain SQTIHQWPATLVQPVGSPLSLECTVEGTSNPNLYWYRQAAGRGLQLLFYSVGIGQISSEVPQNLSASRPQDRQFILSSKKLLLSDSGFYLCAWSWGQGAYTEAFFGQGTRLTVV.

The chain couples TRBV6-1 to TRBJ2-1; the D gene is possibly TRBD2 (6 bases). The germline CDR1 and CDR2 sequences are MNHNS and SASEGT. V dropped 2 bases and J dropped 3 bases, with 11 bases sitting between them. The CDR3 length is 15 residues. CDR3 sequence (DNA): TGTGCCAGCAGTGAATGGGAGGACGACTACAATGAGCAGTTCTTC. Its protein is CASSEWEDDYNEQFF.

The rearrangement links TRBV4-1 to TRBJ1-2, with TRBD1 matching over 7 bases. V shed 1 base and J 3 bases; nucleotides not matched to a gene: 11. CDR3 length: 17 amino acids. Germline CDR1 reads MGHRA; CDR2 reads YSYEKL. The CDR3 protein is CASSQGRARQGHYGYTF. The CDR3 DNA sequence: TGCGCCAGCAGCCAAGGGAGGGCTAGACAGGGCCACTATGGCTACACCTTC.

V is TRBV20-1 and J is TRBJ2-2; TRBD2 matches 10 bases. V lost 3 bases and J lost 1; bases outside the gene matches: 5. The germline CDR1 and CDR2 sequences are DFQATT and SNEGSKA (reference sequence). The length of the CDR3 is 16 residues. The CDR3 sequence is CSASWPSGGNTGELFF. CDR3 DNA sequence: TGCAGTGCTAGTTGGCCTAGCGGGGGGAACACCGGGGAGCTGTTTTTT.

The V call is TRBV7-9, the J call TRBJ2-7; 8 bases line up with TRBD1. The trim removed 5 bases at V and 4 bases at J, leaving 19 bases unmatched. The germline V gene encodes CDR1 SEHNR and CDR2 FQNEAQ (reference sequence). The CDR3 consists of 18 residues. CDR3 protein: CASSTTAVCDRGEYEQYF. Here the CDR3 DNA reads TGTGCCAGCAGCACCACCGCCGTTTGCGACAGGGGTGAGTACGAGCAGTACTTC.

J is TRBJ1-4 and V is TRBV30; a possible D gene is TRBD1 (5 bases). Trimming pared 0 bases from V and 8 bases from J, leaving 7 bases between. Germline V CDR1 and CDR2: GTSNPN, SVGIG (reference sequence). CDR3 size: 12 residues. CDR3 DNA: TGTGCCTGGAGTGTCGGGGGGGAAAAACTGTTTTTT. The encoded protein is CAWSVGGEKLFF.

This chain uses TRBV9 with TRBJ1-2, with a weak D call TRBD1 (5 bases). V was shortened by 2 bases and J by 6 bases, with 11 bases between the two germline ends. CDR1 is SGDLS and CDR2 is YYNGEE in the germline V gene. The CDR3 sequence is 13 residues long. The CDR3 sequence: CASSVSQGDGYTF. DNA for the CDR3: TGTGCCAGCAGCGTCTCTCAGGGAGATGGCTACACCTTC.

For this clone: The sample holds other DNA sequences that translate to the same CDR3. The V and J genes are TRBV3-1 (or the pseudogene TRBV3-2) and TRBJ1-1; a weak D match, TRBD1 (5 bases). The CDR3 totals 13 residues. Germline assignment: CDR1 LGHDT and CDR2 YNNKEL (reference sequence). Trimming cost V 2 bases and J 4 bases, with 8 bases left between them. CDR3 nucleotide sequence: TGTGCCAGCAGCCAACGGGGGTCCACTGAAGCTTTCTTT. It is translated as CASSQRGSTEAFF.

The chain recombines TRBV7-9 with TRBJ1-4; no definite D call. V was clipped by 8 bases and J by 8 bases, with 15 bases between them. The CDR3 is made up of 13 amino acids. Germline lookup yields CDR1 SEHNR and CDR2 FQNEAQ (reference sequence). In DNA, the CDR3 is TGTGCCAGCGAGCGGGTAGGGAGCGAAAAACTGTTTTTT. Translated, it gives CASERVGSEKLFF.

Points on this clone: Germline and junction disagree at one end, which may indicate a read error. The chain links TRBV29-1 to TRBJ2-5, with a tentative D call TRBD1 (6 bases). CDR3 size: 11 residues. CDR1 and CDR2 (germline): SQVTM, ANQGSEA. CDR3 region: CSVTVKGDADF. CDR3 nucleotides: TGCAGCGTTACGGTAAAGGGGGACGCCGACTTC.

The rearrangement links TRBV7-2 to TRBJ2-3, with D uncertain. Germline CDR1 SGHTA, CDR2 FQGNSA. V lost 5 bases and J 10 bases, leaving 16 bases between the germline ends. This CDR3 comprises 13 residues. The CDR3 nucleotides are TGTGCCAGCAGCCGGCCAAAGGACCCTCCGCAGTATTTT. It translates to CASSRPKDPPQYF.

The count of this clone is one. The chain links TRBV5-1 to TRBJ2-5, with D perhaps given as TRBD1 or TRBD2 (5 bases each). In germline, CDR1 is SGHRS, CDR2 YFSETQ. The CDR3 consists of 14 residues. V lost 4 bases and J lost 5, with 15 bases in between. The CDR3 bases are TGCGCCAGCAGCCTGGGGACCGTGAGGGAGACCCAGTACTTC. Translating it yields CASSLGTVRETQYF.